The T cell receptor (beta chain) under discussion was sequenced for a study of immune evolution from preneoplasia to lung adenocarcinoma. Clones were read by immunoSEQ multiplex PCR, and TCRdb kept only the in-frame ones, dropping some. This table holds approximately 9,300 clones, roughly three quarters found once. Study-wide results and caveats: Later-stage lesions appeared to have more T cells, more diversity, less clonality.

Germline-derived CDR1 and CDR2 are SGHKS and YYEKEE (reference sequence). Trimming removed 6 bases at V and 2 bases at J, with 9 bases between. The CDR3 has 13 residues. As concerns this clone: Its cognate antigen is unknown.

This chain connects TRBV5-5 to TRBJ2-1; the D is unclear. This TCR came from an older donor with lung adenocarcinoma. The sequencing sample was made of FFPE minimally invasive lung adenocarcinoma tissue. This CDR3 reads CASTPGAYNEQFF. DNA of the CDR3: TGTGCCAGCACCCCCGGAGCCTACAATGAGCAGTTCTTC.